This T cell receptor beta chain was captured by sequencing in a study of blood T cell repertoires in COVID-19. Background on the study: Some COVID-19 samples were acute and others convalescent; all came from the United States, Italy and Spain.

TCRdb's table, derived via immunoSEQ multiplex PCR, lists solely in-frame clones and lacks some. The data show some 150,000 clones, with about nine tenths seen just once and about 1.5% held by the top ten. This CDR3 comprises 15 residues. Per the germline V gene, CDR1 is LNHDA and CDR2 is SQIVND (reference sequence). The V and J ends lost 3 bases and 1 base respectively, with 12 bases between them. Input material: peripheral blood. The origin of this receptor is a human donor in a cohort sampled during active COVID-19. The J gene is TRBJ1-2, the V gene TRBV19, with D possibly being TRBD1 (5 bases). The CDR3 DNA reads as TGTGCCAGTAGTATGGGGTCAGGACATAACTATGGCTACACCTTC. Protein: CASSMGSGHNYGYTF.